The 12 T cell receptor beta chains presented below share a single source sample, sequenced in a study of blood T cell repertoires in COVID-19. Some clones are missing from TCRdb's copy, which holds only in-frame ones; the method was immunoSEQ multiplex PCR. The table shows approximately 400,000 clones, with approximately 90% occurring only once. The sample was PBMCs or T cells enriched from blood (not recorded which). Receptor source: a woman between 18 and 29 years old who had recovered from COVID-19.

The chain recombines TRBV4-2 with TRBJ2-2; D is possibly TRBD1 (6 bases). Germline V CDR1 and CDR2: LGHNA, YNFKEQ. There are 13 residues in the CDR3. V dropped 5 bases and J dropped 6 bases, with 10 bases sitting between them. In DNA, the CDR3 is TGTGCCAGCAGCGCAAACAGGGCCGGGGAGCTGTTTTTT. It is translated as CASSANRAGELFF.

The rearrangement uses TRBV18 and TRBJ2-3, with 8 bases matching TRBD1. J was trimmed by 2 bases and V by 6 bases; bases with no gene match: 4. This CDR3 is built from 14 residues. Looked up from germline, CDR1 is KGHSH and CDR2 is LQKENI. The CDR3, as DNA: TGTGCCAGCTCCGGACAGGGAAACACAGATACGCAGTATTTT. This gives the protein CASSGQGNTDTQYF.

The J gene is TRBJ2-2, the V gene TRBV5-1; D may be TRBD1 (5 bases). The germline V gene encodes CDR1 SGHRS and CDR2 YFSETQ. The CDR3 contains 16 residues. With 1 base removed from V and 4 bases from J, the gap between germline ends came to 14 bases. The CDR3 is CASSLLLGQTTGELFF. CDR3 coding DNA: TGCGCCAGCAGCTTGCTTTTGGGGCAGACCACCGGGGAGCTGTTTTTT.

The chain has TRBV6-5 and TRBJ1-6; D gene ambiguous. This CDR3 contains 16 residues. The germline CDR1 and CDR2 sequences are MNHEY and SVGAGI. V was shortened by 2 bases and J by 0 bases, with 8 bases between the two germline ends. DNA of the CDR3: TGTGCCAGCAGTTACGGGTGGAGCTCCTATAATTCACCCCTCCACTTT. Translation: CASSYGWSSYNSPLHF.

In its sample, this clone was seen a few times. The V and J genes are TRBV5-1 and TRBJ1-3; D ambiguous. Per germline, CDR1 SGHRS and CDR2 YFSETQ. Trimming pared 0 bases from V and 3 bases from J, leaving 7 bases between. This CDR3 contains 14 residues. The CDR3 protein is CASSLGTSGNTIYF. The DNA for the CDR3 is TGCGCCAGCAGCTTGGGAACTAGTGGAAACACCATATATTTT.

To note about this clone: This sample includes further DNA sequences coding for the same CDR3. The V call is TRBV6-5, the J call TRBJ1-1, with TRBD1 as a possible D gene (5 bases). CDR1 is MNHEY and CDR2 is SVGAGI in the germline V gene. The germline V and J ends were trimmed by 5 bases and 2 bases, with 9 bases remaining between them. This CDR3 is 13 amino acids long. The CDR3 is CASSRDRNTEAFF. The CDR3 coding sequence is TGTGCCAGCAGTCGAGACAGAAACACTGAAGCTTTCTTT.

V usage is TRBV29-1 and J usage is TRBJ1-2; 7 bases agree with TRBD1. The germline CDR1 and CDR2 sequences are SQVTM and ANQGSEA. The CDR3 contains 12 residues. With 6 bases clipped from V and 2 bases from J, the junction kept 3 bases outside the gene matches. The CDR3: CSVEGQNYGYTF. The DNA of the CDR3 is TGCAGCGTGGAGGGACAGAACTATGGCTACACCTTC.

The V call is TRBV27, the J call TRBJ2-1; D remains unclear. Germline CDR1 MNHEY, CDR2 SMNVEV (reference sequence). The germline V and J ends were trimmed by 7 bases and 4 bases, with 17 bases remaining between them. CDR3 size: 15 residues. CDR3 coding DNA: TGTGCCAGCACGCCTAGAGTAGGCCCTTACAATGAGCAGTTCTTC. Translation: CASTPRVGPYNEQFF.

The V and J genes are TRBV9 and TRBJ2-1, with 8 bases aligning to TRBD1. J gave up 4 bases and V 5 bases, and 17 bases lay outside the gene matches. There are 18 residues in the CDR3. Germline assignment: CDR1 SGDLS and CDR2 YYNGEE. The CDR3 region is CASSTGTGRPSVYNEQFF. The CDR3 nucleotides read TGTGCCAGCAGTACCGGGACAGGACGCCCAAGCGTGTACAATGAGCAGTTCTTC.

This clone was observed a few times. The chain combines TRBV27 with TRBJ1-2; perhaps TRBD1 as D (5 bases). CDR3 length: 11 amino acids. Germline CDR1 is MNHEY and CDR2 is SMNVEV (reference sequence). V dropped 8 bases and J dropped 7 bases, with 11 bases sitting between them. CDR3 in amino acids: CASLGGSGYTF. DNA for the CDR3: TGTGCCAGCCTCGGGGGGTCTGGCTACACCTTC.

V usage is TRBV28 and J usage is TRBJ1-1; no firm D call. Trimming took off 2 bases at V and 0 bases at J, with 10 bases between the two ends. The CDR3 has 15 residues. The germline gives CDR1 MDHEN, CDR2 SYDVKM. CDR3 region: CASSLLSAVNTEAFF. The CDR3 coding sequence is TGTGCCAGCAGTTTACTCTCTGCAGTGAACACTGAAGCTTTCTTT. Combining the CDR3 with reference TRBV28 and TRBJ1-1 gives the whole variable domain DVKVTQSSRYLVKRTGEKVFLECVQDMDHENMFWYRQDPGLGLRLIYFSYDVKMKEKGDIPEGYSVSREKKERFSLILESASTNQTSMYLCASSLLSAVNTEAFFGQGTRLTVV.

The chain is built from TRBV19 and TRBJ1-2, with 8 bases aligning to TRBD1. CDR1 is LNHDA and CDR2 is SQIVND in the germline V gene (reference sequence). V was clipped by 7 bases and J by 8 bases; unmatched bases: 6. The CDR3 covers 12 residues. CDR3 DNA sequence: TGTGCCAGTAAGGACAGGGTTTGGGGCTACACCTTC. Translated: CASKDRVWGYTF. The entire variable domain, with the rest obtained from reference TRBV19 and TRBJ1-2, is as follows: DGGITQSPKYLFRKEGQNVTLSCEQNLNHDAMYWYRQDPGQGLRLIYYSQIVNDFQKGDIAEGYSVSREKKESFPLTVTSAQKNPTAFYLCASKDRVWGYTFGSGTRLTVV.